The clone carrying this TCR beta chain came up a few times. The sample is drawn from a study of early T cells in non-severe SARS-CoV-2 infection. TCRdb redid the calling of the 5' RACE reads with MiXCR, one entry per CDR3 protein. The table lists about 20,000 distinct CDR3 sequences, over 5.5% of them singletons. This CDR3 region has 16 residues. Germline V CDR1 and CDR2: LNHDA, SQIVND (reference sequence). V lost 6 bases and J 7 bases, leaving 22 bases between the germline ends. This TCR came from an adult who was a healthcare worker with PCR-confirmed SARS-CoV-2 infection or an uninfected control (not recorded which). The rearrangement links TRBV19 to TRBJ2-4; possible D gene TRBD1, 7 bases. The sample was whole blood, taken at baseline. DNA of the CDR3: TGTGCCAGTAGCCCAACAATCCAGGGGGGTACGAACATTCAGTACTTC. Protein: CASSPTIQGGTNIQYF.